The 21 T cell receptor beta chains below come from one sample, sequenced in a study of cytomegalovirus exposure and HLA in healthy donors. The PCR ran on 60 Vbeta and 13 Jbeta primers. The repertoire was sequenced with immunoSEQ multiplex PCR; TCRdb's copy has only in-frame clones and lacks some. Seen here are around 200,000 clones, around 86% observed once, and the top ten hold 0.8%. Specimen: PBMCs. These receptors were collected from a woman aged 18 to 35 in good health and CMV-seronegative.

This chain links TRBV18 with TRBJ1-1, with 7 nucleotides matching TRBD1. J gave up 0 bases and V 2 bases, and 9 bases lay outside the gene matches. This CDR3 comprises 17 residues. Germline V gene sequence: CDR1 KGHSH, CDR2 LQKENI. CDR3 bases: TGTGCCAGCTCACCATACACCGGGACAGCCATGAACACTGAAGCTTTCTTT. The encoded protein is CASSPYTGTAMNTEAFF.

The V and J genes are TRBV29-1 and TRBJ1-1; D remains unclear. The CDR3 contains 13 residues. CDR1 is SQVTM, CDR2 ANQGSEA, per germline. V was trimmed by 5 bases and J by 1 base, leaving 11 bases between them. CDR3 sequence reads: CSVLQTWNTEAFF. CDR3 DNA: TGCAGCGTTTTACAGACATGGAACACTGAAGCTTTCTTT. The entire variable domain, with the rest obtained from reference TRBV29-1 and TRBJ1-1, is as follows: SAVISQKPSRDICQRGTSLTIQCQVDSQVTMMFWYRQQPGQSLTLIATANQGSEATYESGFVIDKFPISRPNLTFSTLTVSNMSPEDSSIYLCSVLQTWNTEAFFGQGTRLTVV.

The DNA for the CDR3 is TGTGCCAGCACCGCGGGTTTTGGAGAGACCCAGTACTTC. Its protein is CASTAGFGETQYF. This chain joins TRBV6-5 and TRBJ2-5; D is possibly TRBD2 (5 bases). The CDR3 runs to 13 residues. Trimming removed 7 bases at V and 4 bases at J, with 13 bases between. Per germline, CDR1 MNHEY and CDR2 SVGAGI.

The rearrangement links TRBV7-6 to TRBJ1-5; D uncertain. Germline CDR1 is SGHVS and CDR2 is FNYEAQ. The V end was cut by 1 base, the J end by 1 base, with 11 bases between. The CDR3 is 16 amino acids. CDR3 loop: CASSLEGVGSNQPQHF. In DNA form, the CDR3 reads TGTGCCAGCAGCTTAGAGGGAGTTGGGAGCAATCAGCCCCAGCATTTT. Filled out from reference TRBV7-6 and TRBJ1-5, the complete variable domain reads GAGVSQSPRYKVTKRGQDVALRCDPISGHVSLYWYRQALGQGPEFLTYFNYEAQQDKSGLPNDRFSAERPEGSISTLTIQRTEQRDSAMYRCASSLEGVGSNQPQHFGDGTRLSIL.

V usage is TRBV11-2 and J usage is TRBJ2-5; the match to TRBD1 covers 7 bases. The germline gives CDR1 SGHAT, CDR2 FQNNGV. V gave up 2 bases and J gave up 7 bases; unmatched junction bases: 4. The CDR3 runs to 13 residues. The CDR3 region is CASSLQGVGTQYF. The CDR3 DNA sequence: TGTGCCAGCAGCTTACAGGGGGTTGGGACCCAGTACTTC.

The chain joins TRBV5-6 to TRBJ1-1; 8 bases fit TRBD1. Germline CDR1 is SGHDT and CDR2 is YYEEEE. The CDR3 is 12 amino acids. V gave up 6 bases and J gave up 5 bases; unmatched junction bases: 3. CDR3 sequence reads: CASKYRGTEAFF. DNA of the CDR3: TGTGCCAGCAAATACAGGGGGACTGAAGCTTTCTTT.

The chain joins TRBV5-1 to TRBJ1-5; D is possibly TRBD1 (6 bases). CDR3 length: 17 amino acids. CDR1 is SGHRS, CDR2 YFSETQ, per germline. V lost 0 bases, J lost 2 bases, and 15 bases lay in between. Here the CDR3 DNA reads TGCGCCAGCAGCTTGGTACCGGGGGGCTTCGGCAATCAGCCCCAGCATTTT. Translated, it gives CASSLVPGGFGNQPQHF.

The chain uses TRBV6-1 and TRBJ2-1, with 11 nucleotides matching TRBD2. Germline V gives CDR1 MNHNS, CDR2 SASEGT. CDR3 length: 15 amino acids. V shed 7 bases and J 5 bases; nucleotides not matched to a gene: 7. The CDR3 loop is CASKLGGLADNEQFF. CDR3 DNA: TGTGCCAGCAAGCTAGGGGGACTAGCGGACAATGAGCAGTTCTTC.

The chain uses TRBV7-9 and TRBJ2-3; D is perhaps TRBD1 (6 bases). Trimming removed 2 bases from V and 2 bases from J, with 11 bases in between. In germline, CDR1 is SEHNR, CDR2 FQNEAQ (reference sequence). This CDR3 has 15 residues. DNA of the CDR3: TGTGCCAGCAGCTTACCGACAGGCGCCACAGATACGCAGTATTTT. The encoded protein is CASSLPTGATDTQYF.

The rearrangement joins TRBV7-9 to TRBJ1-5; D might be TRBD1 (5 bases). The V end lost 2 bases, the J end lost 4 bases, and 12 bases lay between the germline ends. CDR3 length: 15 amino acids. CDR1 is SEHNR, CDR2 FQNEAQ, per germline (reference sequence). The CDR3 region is CASSLFGGSNQPQHF. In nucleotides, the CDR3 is TGTGCCAGCAGCTTATTCGGGGGGAGTAATCAGCCCCAGCATTTT.

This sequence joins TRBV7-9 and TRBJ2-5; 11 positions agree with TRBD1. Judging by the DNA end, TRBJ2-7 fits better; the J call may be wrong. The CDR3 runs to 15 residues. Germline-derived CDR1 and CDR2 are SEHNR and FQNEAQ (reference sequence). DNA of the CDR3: TGTGCCAGCAGCCCTCCGGACAGGGGGCCCGGCGAGCAGTACTTC. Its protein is CASSPPDRGPGEQYF.

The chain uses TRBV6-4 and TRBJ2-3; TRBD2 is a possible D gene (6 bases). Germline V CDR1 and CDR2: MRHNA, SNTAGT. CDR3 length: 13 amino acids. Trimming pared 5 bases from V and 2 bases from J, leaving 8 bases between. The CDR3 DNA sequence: TGTGCCAGCAGTTCGGGGGTCACAGATACGCAGTATTTT. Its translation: CASSSGVTDTQYF.

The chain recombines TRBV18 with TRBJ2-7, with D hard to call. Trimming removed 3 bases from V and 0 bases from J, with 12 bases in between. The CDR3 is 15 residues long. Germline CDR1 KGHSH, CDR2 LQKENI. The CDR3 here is CASSPPPMNSYEQYF. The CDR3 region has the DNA TGTGCCAGCTCACCCCCTCCTATGAACTCCTACGAGCAGTACTTC.

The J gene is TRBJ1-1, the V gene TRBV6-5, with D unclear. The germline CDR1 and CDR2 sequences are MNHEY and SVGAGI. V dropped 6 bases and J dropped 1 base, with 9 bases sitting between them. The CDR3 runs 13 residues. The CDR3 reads CASSGLANTEAFF. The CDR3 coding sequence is TGTGCCAGCAGCGGACTTGCGAACACTGAAGCTTTCTTT.

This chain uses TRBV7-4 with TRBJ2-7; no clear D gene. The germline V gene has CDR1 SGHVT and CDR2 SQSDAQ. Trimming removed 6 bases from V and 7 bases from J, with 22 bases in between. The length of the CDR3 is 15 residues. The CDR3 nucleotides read TGTGCCAGCAGGGCTCCTGGCCTCCCCGGGTGTGAGCAGTACTTC. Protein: CASRAPGLPGCEQYF.

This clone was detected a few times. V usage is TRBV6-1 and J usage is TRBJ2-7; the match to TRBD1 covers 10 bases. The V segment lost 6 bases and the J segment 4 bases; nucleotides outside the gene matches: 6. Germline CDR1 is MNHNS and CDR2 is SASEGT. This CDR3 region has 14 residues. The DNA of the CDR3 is TGTGCCAGCAGGGGGACAGGGGAATGGTACGAGCAGTACTTC. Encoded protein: CASRGTGEWYEQYF.

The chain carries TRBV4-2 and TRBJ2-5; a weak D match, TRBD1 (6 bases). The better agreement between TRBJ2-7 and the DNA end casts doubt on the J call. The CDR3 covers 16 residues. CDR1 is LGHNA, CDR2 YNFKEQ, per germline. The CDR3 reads CASSQTRQEPPAEQYF. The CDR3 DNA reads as TGTGCCAGCAGCCAGACCCGACAGGAACCCCCTGCCGAGCAGTACTTC.

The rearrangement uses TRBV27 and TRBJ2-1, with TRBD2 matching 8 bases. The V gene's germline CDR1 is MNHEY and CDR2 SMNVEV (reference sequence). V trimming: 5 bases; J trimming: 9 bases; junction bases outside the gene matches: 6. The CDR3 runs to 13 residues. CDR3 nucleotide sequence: TGTGCCAGCAGTGCTGGACTAGCAGCTGAGCAGTTCTTC. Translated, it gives CASSAGLAAEQFF.

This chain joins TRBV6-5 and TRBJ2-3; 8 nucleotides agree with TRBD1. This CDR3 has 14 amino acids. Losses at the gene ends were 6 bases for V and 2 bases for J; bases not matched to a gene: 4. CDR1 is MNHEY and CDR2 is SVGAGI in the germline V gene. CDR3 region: CASRTGAYTDTQYF. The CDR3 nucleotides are TGTGCCAGCAGGACAGGGGCCTACACAGATACGCAGTATTTT.

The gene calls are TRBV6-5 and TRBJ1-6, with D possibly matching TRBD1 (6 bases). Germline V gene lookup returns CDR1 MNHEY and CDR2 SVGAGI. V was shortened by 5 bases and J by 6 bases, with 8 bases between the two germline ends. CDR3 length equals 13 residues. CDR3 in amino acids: CASSGQFNSPLHF. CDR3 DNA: TGTGCCAGCAGTGGACAGTTTAATTCACCCCTCCACTTT.

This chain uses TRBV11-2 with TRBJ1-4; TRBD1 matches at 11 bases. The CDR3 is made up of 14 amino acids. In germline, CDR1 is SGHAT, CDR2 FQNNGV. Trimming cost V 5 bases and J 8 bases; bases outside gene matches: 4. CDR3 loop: CASSRDRGSEKLFF. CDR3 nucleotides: TGTGCCAGCAGCCGGGACAGGGGGTCAGAAAAACTGTTTTTT.